The text below deals with one TCR beta chain. The PCR used 60 Vbeta and 13 Jbeta primers. TCRdb keeps only in-frame clones here, not all; method: immunoSEQ multiplex PCR. Of fewer than 200,000 clones in the sample, around 82% are singletons; the top ten hold 1.5%. The data derive from a study of cytomegalovirus exposure and HLA in healthy donors. Germline CDR1 reads SGHNT; CDR2 reads YYREEE (reference sequence). Trimming cost V 5 bases and J 2 bases; bases outside gene matches: 12. The CDR3 spans 17 residues. The chain joins TRBV5-4 to TRBJ2-3; 9 bases fit TRBD2. Sequences were obtained from PBMCs. This TCR derives from a male donor in good health and CMV-seronegative. The CDR3 DNA sequence: TGTGCCAGCAGAACCGGGACTAGCTTTCTCCCCACAGATACGCAGTATTTT. Its translation is CASRTGTSFLPTDTQYF. The entire variable domain, with the rest obtained from reference TRBV5-4 and TRBJ2-3, is as follows: ETGVTQSPTHLIKTRGQQVTLRCSSQSGHNTVSWYQQALGQGPQFIFQYYREEENGRGNFPPRFSGLQFPNYSSELNVNALELDDSALYLCASRTGTSFLPTDTQYFGPGTRLTVL.